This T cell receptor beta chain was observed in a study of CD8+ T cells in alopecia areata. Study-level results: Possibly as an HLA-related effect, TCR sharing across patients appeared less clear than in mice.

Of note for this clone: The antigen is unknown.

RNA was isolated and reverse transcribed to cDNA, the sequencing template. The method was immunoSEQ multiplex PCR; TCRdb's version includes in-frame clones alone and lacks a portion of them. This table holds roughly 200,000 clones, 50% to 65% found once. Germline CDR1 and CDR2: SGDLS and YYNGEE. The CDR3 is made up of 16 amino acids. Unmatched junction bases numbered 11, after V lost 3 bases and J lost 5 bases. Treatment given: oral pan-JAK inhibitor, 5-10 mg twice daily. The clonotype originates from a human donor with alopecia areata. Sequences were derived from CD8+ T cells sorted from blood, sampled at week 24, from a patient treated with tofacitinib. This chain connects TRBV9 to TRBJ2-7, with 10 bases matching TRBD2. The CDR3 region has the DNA TGTGCCAGCAGCGAGGGCTCTAGCGGGGGCCGCCACGAGCAGTACTTC. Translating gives CASSEGSSGGRHEQYF.